One sample yielded the 14 T cell receptor beta chains listed below, sequenced in a study of control samples from healthy donors and cancer patients. Measured with immunoSEQ multiplex PCR; TCRdb has only the in-frame clones, and not every one. The table has roughly 100,000 clones, approximately 90% seen once. The specimen sequenced was PBMCs. These receptors were collected from a man between 60 and 75 years old with lung cancer.

The J gene is TRBJ2-5, the V gene TRBV7-9; a possible D gene is TRBD2 (6 bases). Germline V lookup: CDR1 SEHNR, CDR2 FQNEAQ (reference sequence). The CDR3 covers 13 residues. V shed 1 base and J shed 4 bases, with 7 bases lying between them. The DNA of the CDR3 is TGTGCCAGCAGCTTAGTGGGGGGAGAGACCCAGTACTTC. This translates into CASSLVGGETQYF.

This clone was seen a single time. The V and J genes are TRBV7-6 and TRBJ1-6; D is unresolved. Trimming stripped 2 bases from V and 6 bases from J, with 17 bases between. Germline lookup yields CDR1 SGHVS and CDR2 FNYEAQ. CDR3 size: 17 residues. The CDR3 loop is CASSLWSRGTPNSPLHF. CDR3 nucleotide sequence: TGTGCCAGCAGCTTATGGTCCCGCGGAACGCCTAATTCACCCCTCCACTTT.

The V gene is TRBV2, the J gene TRBJ2-5; D is perhaps TRBD1 or TRBD2 (6 bases each). CDR1 is SNHLY, CDR2 FYNNEI, per germline. The germline V and J ends were trimmed by 4 bases and 4 bases, with 13 bases remaining between them. CDR3 length equals 14 residues. The CDR3 protein is CASSALQGGETQYF. DNA of the CDR3: TGTGCCAGCAGTGCTTTACAGGGAGGAGAGACCCAGTACTTC.

This sequence joins TRBV27 and TRBJ2-3, with TRBD2 matching 9 bases. Germline trimming cut 5 bases from V and 1 base from J; bases unmatched to any gene: 19. The CDR3 is 20 residues long. CDR1 and CDR2 (germline): MNHEY, SMNVEV (reference sequence). CDR3 protein: CASSLFFALRGGKGTDTQYF. The CDR3 DNA reads as TGTGCCAGCAGTCTATTCTTCGCTTTGCGGGGGGGCAAGGGCACAGATACGCAGTATTTT.

This CDR3 is CASSGLGTGQGYRNSPLHF. The CDR3, as DNA: TGTGCCAGCAGTGGCTTAGGGACAGGGCAGGGGTATAGGAATTCACCCCTCCACTTT. This sequence joins TRBV6-1 and TRBJ1-6, with 9 bases aligning to TRBD1. V was clipped by 4 bases and J by 7 bases; unmatched bases: 17. Germline V gene sequence: CDR1 MNHNS, CDR2 SASEGT. This CDR3 has 19 residues.

V and J are TRBV7-2 and TRBJ1-2; TRBD1 might be the D (5 bases). In germline, CDR1 is SGHTA, CDR2 FQGNSA. Trimming cost V 5 bases and J 6 bases, with 16 bases left between them. CDR3 length: 14 amino acids. The DNA of the CDR3 is TGTGCCAGCAGCCGCAGAGGGGAGTGGAATGGCTACACCTTC. Translated: CASSRRGEWNGYTF.

CDR3 residues: CASSGHNTEAFF. The DNA for the CDR3 is TGTGCCTCTTCCGGACACAACACTGAAGCTTTCTTT. The V call is TRBV12-3 or TRBV12-4, the J call TRBJ1-1; a possible D gene is TRBD1 (5 bases). CDR3 size: 12 residues. The V end lost 11 bases, the J end lost 2 bases, and 12 bases lay between the germline ends.

The gene calls are TRBV5-6 and TRBJ2-5; 15 bases agree with TRBD2. Germline V gene lookup returns CDR1 SGHDT and CDR2 YYEEEE. V lost 3 bases and J lost 5; bases outside the gene matches: 11. This CDR3 spans 18 amino acids. The CDR3 bases are TGTGCCAGCAGCTACCGGACTAGCGGGGGGGTCCCCAGGGAGACCCAGTACTTC. Translation: CASSYRTSGGVPRETQYF.

V is TRBV13 and J is TRBJ2-5; perhaps TRBD1 as D (5 bases). This CDR3 is built from 16 residues. Trimming shortened V by 0 bases and J by 1 base, and 12 bases separated the two germline ends. CDR1 is PRHDT and CDR2 is FYEKMQ in the germline V gene (reference sequence). In nucleotides, the CDR3 is TGTGCCAGCAGCTTAGGTGCATCAGGGTCCCAAGAGACCCAGTACTTC. Amino acid sequence: CASSLGASGSQETQYF.

This clone was seen only a few times. This sequence joins TRBV6-5 and TRBJ1-1; D is ambiguous. CDR1 is MNHEY, CDR2 SVGAGI, per germline. This CDR3 is built from 15 residues. Trimming took 6 bases from V and 3 from J, leaving 17 bases between them. The CDR3 sequence is CASRTTSFRDTEAFF. For the CDR3, the DNA is TGTGCCAGCAGAACGACCAGTTTTAGGGACACTGAAGCTTTCTTT.

This clone came up a few times. The V and J genes are TRBV30 and TRBJ2-5, with D possibly matching TRBD1 (6 bases). Trimming removed 2 bases from V and 0 bases from J, with 13 bases in between. The CDR3 has 15 amino acids. Germline V gene lookup returns CDR1 GTSNPN and CDR2 SVGIG (reference sequence). The CDR3 bases are TGTGCCTGGAGTTCCACCGGGACACACCAAGAGACCCAGTACTTC. Amino acids: CAWSSTGTHQETQYF. Together with reference TRBV30 and TRBJ2-5, the CDR3 gives the full variable domain: SQTIHQWPATLVQPVGSPLSLECTVEGTSNPNLYWYRQAAGRGLQLLFYSVGIGQISSEVPQNLSASRPQDRQFILSSKKLLLSDSGFYLCAWSSTGTHQETQYFGPGTRLLVL.

V and J are TRBV24-1 and TRBJ2-1; 7 bases match TRBD2. Looked up from germline, CDR1 is KGHDR and CDR2 is SFDVKD. This CDR3 region has 16 residues. V lost 2 bases to trimming and J lost 3 bases; unmatched junction nucleotides: 6. The CDR3 region has the DNA TGTGCCACCAGTGATTCCTGGACTAGTAACTACAATGAGCAGTTCTTC. Residues: CATSDSWTSNYNEQFF.

The chain joins TRBV5-4 to TRBJ1-2; D is unclear. The germline V and J ends were trimmed by 1 base and 4 bases, with 8 bases remaining between them. Germline V gene lookup returns CDR1 SGHNT and CDR2 YYREEE (reference sequence). The CDR3 has 13 residues. As DNA, the CDR3 is TGTGCCAGCAGCTTGACGAGGGCCTATGGCTACACCTTC. Protein product: CASSLTRAYGYTF. The whole variable domain, filled in from reference TRBV5-4 and TRBJ1-2, reads ETGVTQSPTHLIKTRGQQVTLRCSSQSGHNTVSWYQQALGQGPQFIFQYYREEENGRGNFPPRFSGLQFPNYSSELNVNALELDDSALYLCASSLTRAYGYTFGSGTRLTVV.

V usage is TRBV14 and J usage is TRBJ1-3, with TRBD1 as a possible D gene (5 bases). CDR1 and CDR2 from the germline V gene are SGHDN and FVKESK. The CDR3 contains 15 residues. The V gene lost 2 bases and the J gene lost 4 bases, with 12 bases spanning the gap. The CDR3 loop is CASSQSWTIGNTIYF. The CDR3 bases are TGTGCCAGCAGCCAATCTTGGACAATCGGAAACACCATATATTTT.